This T cell receptor beta chain was sequenced for a study of T cells in Graves' hyperthyroidism and ophthalmopathy (dated by TCRdb to the late 2010s). At the level of the whole study: Peripheral blood was collected at initial diagnosis, before any treatment. To identify distinguishing TCR V-J signatures, a discovery cohort of around 100 patients was used, comprising 43 with Graves' ophthalmopathy and 57 with stable Graves' hyperthyroidism. Prospective prediction of ophthalmopathy was tested in an independent validation cohort consisting of 18 to 20 hyperthyroidism patients and some 17 patients who later progressed to ophthalmopathy. The 100 discovery patients were divided at random into training and test sets in a 7:3 ratio. Thyroid tissue and blood T-cell repertoires from about 6 Graves' hyperthyroidism patients were also compared in the study. After sampling, hyperthyroidism patients received methimazole starting at 30 mg daily, and ophthalmopathy patients received high-dose intravenous methylprednisolone. According to the paper, TCR Vbeta CDR3 sequencing was carried out on 135 peripheral blood samples, which came from more than 40 ophthalmopathy, around 75 hyperthyroidism and roughly 17 progressor patients.

From the germline V gene, CDR1 is SGHRS and CDR2 is YFSETQ. Including the terminal cysteine and phenylalanine, the CDR3 comprises 15 residues. Only CDR3 DNA remains: 45 bases, in frame from the first base. The V end loses 0 bases and the J end loses 0 bases, and a stretch of 9 bases separates them. TCR beta CDR3 regions were amplified from RNA transcripts. For the first round of RT-PCR on the TCR CDR3, the HTBI primer set was used together with the Qiagen OneStep RT-PCR kit. The libraries were constructed in a second round of multiplex PCR and then size-selected and purified. Libraries were sequenced paired-end with 100 bp reads on an Illumina HiSeq2000. On the study's bioinformatics: SOAPnuke was used to process the raw data, with reads discarded if the reads contained adapters or uncalled bases, had a mean Phred below 15, or lacked an exact constant-primer or identifier match. High-quality paired reads were merged with COPE v1.2.5, and unique nucleotide sequences were defined as clonotypes. Clonotypes were aligned to IMGT TRBV, TRBD and TRBJ reference segments using MiTCR v1.1. Analysis was restricted to V-J combinations with a frequency above 0.0001, which covered 99.2% of repertoires. A TCS score was defined as the ratio between F50 (clonal expansion) and ExV (chaos), using BLOSUM62-based TCRdist between CDR3 peptides within each V-J. Welch's t-statistics and random forest reduced 500 to 550 V-J features to roughly 13, which were used in a naive Bayes classifier (R e1071). In TCRdb, the public reads were trimmed at Q25 with fastp and aligned with MiXCR, with productive beta chains retained. Each entry is one CDR3 protein sequence, shown with its most common DNA and genes. The V and J calls and clone size come from TCRdb's table, not from the authors' own analysis. The sample data list 300,000 or so distinct CDR3 sequences, and approximately 17% of these were observed just once. Around 34% of the sample rests with the top ten.

As regards this clonotype: Its antigen target is currently unknown. Nothing much larger sits one base from this clone, and base qualities are not available.

What the research found in general, with its limitations: In validation, the model predicted progression to ophthalmopathy a median of roughly 6.1 months before onset, with about 67% sensitivity and about 72% specificity. Most expanded thyroid clonotypes (frequency above 0.001) were also detected in blood, suggesting blood repertoires may reflect thyroid immune responses. Sample size was not statistically predetermined, and investigators were not blinded to group allocation. A 13 V-J signature model separated ophthalmopathy from stable hyperthyroidism, with 87.88% sensitivity and 81.08% specificity in cross-validation and 80%/75% in testing.

Stable Graves' hyperthyroidism was defined as the absence of progression to ophthalmopathy over 18 months of follow-up. Hyperthyroidism patients were newly diagnosed, with disease duration under 2 months, and aged 18 to 65 years. Exclusion was applied to patients with uncontrolled infections, other autoimmune diseases, pregnancy or lactation. Diagnoses were established on the basis of clinical symptoms, serum thyroxine and TRAb, thyroid ultrasound, and orbital computed tomography. PBMCs were isolated from 10 ml of fresh peripheral blood by Ficoll-Paque density gradient centrifugation. Total RNA was extracted with Trizol reagent, and quality was checked on an Agilent 2100 Bioanalyzer.

Recombination linked TRBV5-1 to TRBJ1-2; the D segment could be TRBD1, given 5 matching bases. The sequenced sample consisted of blood. The clonotype comes from a man aged 25-45 years with Graves' hyperthyroidism. The DNA sequence reads TGCGCCAGCAGCTTGGACAGGTTCCCTAACTATGGCTACACCTTC. This codes for CASSLDRFPNYGYTF.